This record looks at one T cell receptor beta chain sequence and its context. What it recognizes is unknown. The sample comes from a study of cytomegalovirus exposure and HLA in healthy donors. Whole-study context: Some 85 million unique TCRs, all from HLA-typed donors, were included in an early release of the data. Within the Caucasian-associated ancestry cluster were 81% of the approximately 390 genotyped donors.

General study points: Reports indicated that the classifier achieved high specificity and sensitivity in diagnosing cytomegalovirus status. Approximately 18,000 TCR beta sequences were associated with HLA alleles at 0.05 false discovery rate in a later analysis.

This PCR relied on a set of 60 Vbeta primers and 13 Jbeta primers. Assay used: immunoSEQ multiplex PCR; TCRdb lists only in-frame clones, some missing. This table has about 110,000 clones, 55% to 65% appearing once. Trimming shortened V by 1 base and J by 5 bases, and 12 bases separated the two germline ends. The germline gives CDR1 SGHRS, CDR2 YFSETQ. The CDR3 has 15 residues. This receptor was obtained from a man aged 30 to 39 in good health and CMV-seropositive. The sequenced sample consisted of PBMCs. V is TRBV5-1 and J is TRBJ2-2, with a weak D call TRBD1 (5 bases). The CDR3 DNA is TGCGCCAGCAGCTTGTCTCAGGGTGGGACCGGGGAGCTGTTTTTT. Its protein is CASSLSQGGTGELFF.